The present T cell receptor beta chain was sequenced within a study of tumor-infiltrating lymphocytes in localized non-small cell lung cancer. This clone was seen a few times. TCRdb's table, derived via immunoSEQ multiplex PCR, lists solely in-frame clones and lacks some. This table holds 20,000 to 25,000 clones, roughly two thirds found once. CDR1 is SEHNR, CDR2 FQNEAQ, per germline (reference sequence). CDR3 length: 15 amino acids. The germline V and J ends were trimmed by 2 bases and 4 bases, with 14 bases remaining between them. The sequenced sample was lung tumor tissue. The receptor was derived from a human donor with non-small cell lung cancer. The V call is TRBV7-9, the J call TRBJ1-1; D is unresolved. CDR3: CASSLLGVRITEAFF. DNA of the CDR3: TGTGCCAGCAGCTTACTCGGGGTAAGAATCACTGAAGCTTTCTTT.